Presented here are 9 T cell receptor beta chains from one specimen sequenced in a study of Graves' ophthalmopathy and Graves' hyperthyroidism. Amplified TCR beta CDR3 regions were obtained using RNA transcripts as template. HTBI primers were employed in first-round RT-PCR, then a second-round multiplex PCR followed. In TCRdb, the multiplex PCR reads were re-called with MiXCR into one record per CDR3 protein. This sample has 350,000 to 400,000 distinct CDR3 sequences, with 15% found just once. Sequenced sample: peripheral blood. All receptors derive from a woman younger than 35 with stable Graves' hyperthyroidism.

This clonotype was counted many times. The chain combines TRBV6-5 with TRBJ2-7, with 7 bases fitting TRBD1. The CDR3 is 13 amino acids. The trim removed 4 bases at V and 2 bases at J, leaving 2 bases unmatched. The germline V gene has CDR1 MNHEY and CDR2 SVGAGI. The DNA for the CDR3 is TGTGCCAGCAGTTCTCAGGGGGCCTACGAGCAGTACTTC. Amino acid sequence: CASSSQGAYEQYF.

This CDR3 reads CASSFSQTGNTIYF. The CDR3 nucleotides read TGTGCCAGCAGCTTTTCGCAGACTGGAAACACCATATATTTT. The chain carries TRBV7-2 and TRBJ1-3; D unresolved. V was shortened by 3 bases and J by 2 bases, with 8 bases between the two germline ends. Germline V CDR1 and CDR2: SGHTA, FQGNSA. This CDR3 region has 14 residues.

This clonotype was counted at least ten times. The chain links TRBV2 to TRBJ2-4, with 10 bases identical to TRBD1. The CDR3 is 18 residues long. Germline V gene data show CDR1 as SNHLY and CDR2 as FYNNEI. With V trimmed by 6 bases and J by 0 bases, 11 bases remained unmatched. Here the CDR3 DNA reads TGTGCCAGCAGAGAGACAGGGGGCGACCGAATAGCCAAAAACATTCAGTACTTC. This translates into CASRETGGDRIAKNIQYF. The full variable domain, in which reference TRBV2 and TRBJ2-4 provide the parts outside the CDR3, is EPEVTQTPSHQVTQMGQEVILRCVPISNHLYFYWYRQILGQKVEFLVSFYNNEISEKSEIFDDQFSVERPDGSNFTLKIRSTKLEDSAMYFCASRETGGDRIAKNIQYFGAGTRLSVL.

As for this clonotype: As the CDR3 is not closed by the conserved phenylalanine or tryptophan, this likely results from a read error. The DNA is omitted, as the CDR3 cannot be located on it reliably, and the CDR3 follows TCRdb's listing. The chain carries TRBV6-2 or TRBV6-3 and TRBJ1-5. The CDR3 comprises 14 residues, both ends counted. Germline CDR1 MNHEY, CDR2 SVGEGT. CDR3 amino acids: CASSYRQSNQPQQL.

This clonotype turned up a few times. V and J are TRBV4-1 and TRBJ2-7; tentative D call: TRBD1 (6 bases). Per the germline V gene, CDR1 is MGHRA and CDR2 is YSYEKL. V was trimmed by 3 bases and J by 4 bases, leaving 19 bases between them. The CDR3 spans 16 residues. CDR3 in amino acids: CASSHHRTGTSYEQYF. DNA for the CDR3: TGCGCCAGCAGCCATCATCGTACCGGGACAAGTTACGAGCAGTACTTC.

This clonotype was observed many times. The chain recombines TRBV10-3 with TRBJ1-5; D ambiguous. V was shortened by 4 bases and J by 4 bases, with 5 bases between the two germline ends. The CDR3 has 12 residues. Germline loops: CDR1 ENHRY, CDR2 SYGVKD. The CDR3 DNA reads as TGTGCCATCAGTGCTACAAATCAGCCCCAGCATTTT. It specifies CAISATNQPQHF.

This clonotype showed up many times. This chain joins TRBV27 and TRBJ1-2, with TRBD1 matching over 8 bases. Trimming took 6 bases from V and 4 from J; bases not matched to a gene: 10. The CDR3 is made up of 15 amino acids. Germline V CDR1 and CDR2: MNHEY, SMNVEV (reference sequence). CDR3 sequence (DNA): TGTGCCAGCAGAGTCTCGACAGGGGTCCCCTATGGCTACACCTTC. Translating gives CASRVSTGVPYGYTF.

This clonotype was observed many times. The rearrangement links TRBV24-1 to TRBJ2-5, with 7 bases fitting TRBD1. CDR3 length: 15 residues. CDR1 and CDR2 from the germline V gene are KGHDR and SFDVKD. V dropped 4 bases and J dropped 4; count of bases not matched to a gene: 8. CDR3 amino acids: CATSDPTGQIETQYF. The CDR3 DNA is TGTGCCACCAGTGACCCGACAGGGCAGATAGAGACCCAGTACTTC.

This clonotype was seen at least ten times. The chain recombines TRBV18 with TRBJ1-2, with D possibly matching TRBD1 (5 bases). Germline V gene sequence: CDR1 KGHSH, CDR2 LQKENI. Trimming stripped 3 bases from V and 5 bases from J, with 22 bases between. This CDR3 contains 17 residues. CDR3 nucleotide sequence: TGTGCCAGCTCACCCAACGCCCCGGGACGCCTCTCGTATGGCTACACCTTC. Translating gives CASSPNAPGRLSYGYTF.